These 15 T cell receptor beta chains came from one sample sequenced in a study of shared clonotypes between healthy human individuals. Some clones are missing from TCRdb's copy, which holds only in-frame ones; the method was immunoSEQ multiplex PCR. The sample has fewer than 500,000 clones, 75% to 80% seen once. What was sequenced was PBMCs. The receptors come from a woman in her 40s in good health. Some clones in this sample may be carry-over from other donors' samples.

This clone showed up just a few times. The chain has TRBV2 and TRBJ2-7, with D uncertain. There are 13 residues in the CDR3. V was trimmed by 6 bases and J by 0 bases, leaving 9 bases between them. Germline V gives CDR1 SNHLY, CDR2 FYNNEI. The CDR3 sequence: CASRRSDSYEQYF. As DNA, the CDR3 is TGTGCCAGCAGAAGATCAGACTCCTACGAGCAGTACTTC.

V and J are TRBV6-6 and TRBJ2-1, with D unclear. Germline CDR1 is MNHNY and CDR2 is SVGAGI (reference sequence). The CDR3 sequence is 14 residues long. V lost 0 bases to trimming and J lost 4 bases, with 7 bases between them. The CDR3 DNA reads as TGTGCCAGCAGTTACTCGACCACATACAATGAGCAGTTCTTC. This encodes CASSYSTTYNEQFF.

This rearrangement joins TRBV19 to TRBJ2-2; TRBD2 aligns across 9 bases. This CDR3 is 15 amino acids long. Losses at the gene ends were 3 bases for V and 4 bases for J; bases not matched to a gene: 3. CDR1 and CDR2 (germline): LNHDA, SQIVND (reference sequence). DNA for the CDR3: TGTGCCAGTAGTATCCCGGGACTAGCCACCGGGGAGCTGTTTTTT. This gives the protein CASSIPGLATGELFF.

The CDR3 DNA reads as TGTGCCAGCAGCTTAGAGGCCTCCAGATACTACGAGCAGTACTTC. It specifies CASSLEASRYYEQYF. The chain uses TRBV11-2 and TRBJ2-7; D unresolved. Per the germline V gene, CDR1 is SGHAT and CDR2 is FQNNGV. Trimming took off 0 bases at V and 3 bases at J, with 12 bases between the two ends. CDR3 length: 15 amino acids.

The genes are TRBV4-1 and TRBJ1-1; D is possibly TRBD1 (5 bases). Germline assignment: CDR1 MGHRA and CDR2 YSYEKL. With 7 bases removed from V and 4 bases from J, the gap between germline ends came to 13 bases. CDR3 size: 13 residues. CDR3 residues: CASTVRGSTEAFF. The CDR3 region has the DNA TGCGCCAGCACTGTAAGGGGAAGCACTGAAGCTTTCTTT.

This clone is a singleton in its sample. Other DNA sequences within the sample encode an identical CDR3. V is TRBV18 and J is TRBJ2-7; D gene uncertain. CDR3 length equals 14 residues. The germline V and J ends were trimmed by 0 bases and 3 bases, with 9 bases remaining between them. Per the germline V gene, CDR1 is KGHSH and CDR2 is LQKENI. CDR3 residues: CASSPPQANYEQYF. Here the CDR3 DNA reads TGTGCCAGCTCACCACCCCAGGCCAACTACGAGCAGTACTTC.

The rearrangement links TRBV30 to TRBJ2-1; TRBD2 agrees at 11 bases. CDR1 and CDR2 (germline): GTSNPN, SVGIG (reference sequence). The CDR3 consists of 14 residues. The J segment lost 7 bases and the V segment lost 2 bases, leaving 4 bases of the junction unmatched. The CDR3 protein is CAWSPGLAENEQFF. In DNA form, the CDR3 reads TGTGCCTGGAGTCCGGGACTAGCGGAAAATGAGCAGTTCTTC.

The table lists this clone with a count of one. This chain links TRBV28 with TRBJ2-5; the match to TRBD1 covers 10 bases. CDR1 is MDHEN and CDR2 is SYDVKM in the germline V gene. CDR3 length: 15 residues. V gave up 2 bases and J gave up 5 bases; unmatched junction bases: 5. DNA for the CDR3: TGTGCCAGCAGTTTAATGACAGGGGGCATGGAGACCCAGTACTTC. This translates into CASSLMTGGMETQYF.

In its sample, this clone was seen once. The chain is built from TRBV6-5 and TRBJ2-7; 11 bases match TRBD2. The CDR3 consists of 13 residues. V lost 7 bases to trimming and J lost 3 bases; unmatched junction nucleotides: 2. Germline CDR1 reads MNHEY; CDR2 reads SVGAGI. The DNA of the CDR3 is TGTGCCAGCACCGGGACTAGCGGCTACGAGCAGTACTTC. Its protein is CASTGTSGYEQYF.

This chain uses TRBV27 with TRBJ2-1, with TRBD1 identical over 7 bases. The CDR3 totals 15 residues. Germline trimming cut 6 bases from V and 2 bases from J; bases unmatched to any gene: 7. In germline, CDR1 is MNHEY, CDR2 SMNVEV (reference sequence). In nucleotides, the CDR3 is TGTGCCAGCAGCACAGGGGCCCTACCCTACAATGAGCAGTTCTTC. It codes for CASSTGALPYNEQFF.

The sample holds a few counts of this clone. The chain employs TRBV28 and TRBJ1-1; D is unresolved. V was cut by 7 bases and J by 2 bases, with 8 bases left in between. This CDR3 spans 12 amino acids. Per the germline V gene, CDR1 is MDHEN and CDR2 is SYDVKM. The CDR3 DNA is TGTGCCAGCAAGACTTCAAACACTGAAGCTTTCTTT. Protein product: CASKTSNTEAFF.

J is TRBJ2-2 and V is TRBV10-3; TRBD1 matches 11 bases. The CDR3 sequence is 13 residues long. V lost 10 bases, J lost 6 bases, and 4 bases stayed unmatched. Germline assignment: CDR1 ENHRY and CDR2 SYGVKD. CDR3 amino acids: CATGTGGSGELFF. DNA of the CDR3: TGTGCCACCGGGACAGGGGGATCCGGGGAGCTGTTTTTT.

This clone was recorded only once. The chain joins TRBV7-6 to TRBJ2-1; TRBD1 might be the D (5 bases). The CDR3 runs to 14 residues. Trimming pared 3 bases from V and 8 bases from J, leaving 14 bases between. Germline assignment: CDR1 SGHVS and CDR2 FNYEAQ. CDR3 nucleotides: TGTGCCAGCAGCTTTACAGGTCTCCCTCATGAGCAGTTCTTC. This codes for CASSFTGLPHEQFF.

This clone was counted only a few times. V and J are TRBV2 and TRBJ1-5; no clear D. From germline, CDR1 is SNHLY and CDR2 FYNNEI. The CDR3 sequence is 13 residues long. The V gene lost 5 bases and the J gene lost 6 bases, with 11 bases spanning the gap. The CDR3 loop is CASSYTKGQPQHF. CDR3 DNA: TGTGCCAGCAGTTATACTAAGGGTCAGCCCCAGCATTTT.

This chain links TRBV6-1 with TRBJ2-7, with 9 bases that match TRBD1. There are 16 residues in the CDR3. V was clipped by 0 bases and J by 5 bases; unmatched bases: 8. The germline V gene encodes CDR1 MNHNS and CDR2 SASEGT. The CDR3 DNA reads TGTGCCAGCAGTGAAGCGGCGGGACAGGGTACCCACGAGCAGTACTTC. Translating gives CASSEAAGQGTHEQYF.